What follows describes a single T cell receptor (beta chain). What it binds is not known. This entry belongs to a study of T cell repertoires in cytomegalovirus infection. Study outcomes and limitations: Carriers of CMV plus the relevant HLA were identified by cumulative public TCR beta family frequency.

Via MiXCR, TCRdb re-called the reads, giving one row per CDR3 protein. The profile shows about half a million distinct CDR3 sequences, approximately 40% of them singletons. This CDR3 spans 13 amino acids. Trimming removed 5 bases from V and 9 bases from J, with 17 bases in between. Germline V lookup: CDR1 MNHEY, CDR2 SMNVEV (reference sequence). Sample: cultured PBMCs, taken from culture after CMV antigen stimulation. The chain couples TRBV27 to TRBJ2-7; possibly TRBD1 for D (6 bases). This sequence originates from a human donor in good health (CMV status not recorded). Some clones in this sample may be carry-over from other donors' samples. The CDR3 bases are TGTGCCAGCAGTAAAGCTCAGGGGAACGCGCAGTACTTC. The encoded protein is CASSKAQGNAQYF.